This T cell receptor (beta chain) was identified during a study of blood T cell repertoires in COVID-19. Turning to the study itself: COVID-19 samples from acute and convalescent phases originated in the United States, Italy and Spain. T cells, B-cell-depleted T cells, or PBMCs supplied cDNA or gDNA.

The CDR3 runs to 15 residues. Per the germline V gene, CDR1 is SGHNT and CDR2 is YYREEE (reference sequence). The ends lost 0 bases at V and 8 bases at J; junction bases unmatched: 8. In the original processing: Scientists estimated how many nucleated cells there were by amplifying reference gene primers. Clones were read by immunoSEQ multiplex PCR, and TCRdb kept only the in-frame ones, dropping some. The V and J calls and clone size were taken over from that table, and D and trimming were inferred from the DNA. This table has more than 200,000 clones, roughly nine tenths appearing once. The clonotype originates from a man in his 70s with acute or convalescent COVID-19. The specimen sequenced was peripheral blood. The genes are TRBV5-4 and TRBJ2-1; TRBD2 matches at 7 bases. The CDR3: CASSLGAERGHEQFF. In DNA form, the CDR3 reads TGTGCCAGCAGCTTGGGTGCGGAGCGGGGACATGAGCAGTTCTTC. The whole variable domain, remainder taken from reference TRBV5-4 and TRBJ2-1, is ETGVTQSPTHLIKTRGQQVTLRCSSQSGHNTVSWYQQALGQGPQFIFQYYREEENGRGNFPPRFSGLQFPNYSSELNVNALELDDSALYLCASSLGAERGHEQFFGPGTRLTVL.